These 14 T cell receptor beta chains share one sample of origin, sequenced in a study of CD8 T cells in ankylosing spondylitis. TCRdb recomputed calls from the 5' RACE reads with MiXCR, one row per CDR3 protein. The repertoire holds 250,000 to 300,000 distinct CDR3 sequences, with about 19% as singletons. What was sequenced was blood, either unsorted or a sorted T cell fraction (not recorded which). The receptor set was obtained from a male donor with ankylosing spondylitis or in good health (not recorded which).

The gene calls are TRBV9 and TRBJ2-1; 10 nucleotides match TRBD2. CDR3 length: 15 residues. The germline V gene encodes CDR1 SGDLS and CDR2 YYNGEE. The J segment lost 5 bases and the V segment lost 4 bases, leaving 6 bases of the junction unmatched. Here the CDR3 reads CASSYGLAENNEQFF. CDR3 bases: TGTGCCAGCAGCTATGGACTAGCGGAAAACAATGAGCAGTTCTTC.

The sample holds one count of this clonotype. The chain links TRBV5-1 to TRBJ2-2, with TRBD1 matching 10 bases. From germline, CDR1 is SGHRS and CDR2 YFSETQ. J lost 3 bases, V lost 4 bases, and 3 bases had no gene match. CDR3 length: 15 residues. The CDR3 nucleotides read TGCGCCAGCAGCACGGGACAGGGGTACACCGGGGAGCTGTTTTTT. It encodes CASSTGQGYTGELFF.

This clonotype was counted a few times. This chain links TRBV20-1 with TRBJ1-6; D unclear. Germline CDR1 and CDR2: DFQATT and SNEGSKA (reference sequence). The CDR3 contains 16 residues. Deletions cut 1 base from V and 7 bases from J, with 17 bases between. The CDR3 nucleotides are TGCAGTGCTAGAGCGGCCCCGGGCCCGCGGAATTCACCCCTCCACTTT. Protein: CSARAAPGPRNSPLHF.

The rearrangement joins TRBV7-9 to TRBJ2-6, with 8 bases matching TRBD2. Germline V CDR1 and CDR2: SEHNR, FQNEAQ (reference sequence). J lost 6 bases, V lost 5 bases, and 9 bases had no gene match. The CDR3 loop spans 16 amino acids. The CDR3 loop is CASSGLAGYVANVLTF. The CDR3 DNA reads TGTGCCAGCAGCGGACTAGCAGGGTATGTGGCCAACGTCCTGACTTTC.

This clonotype has a count of ten or more. This chain joins TRBV20-1 and TRBJ2-3; D not certain. V gave up 3 bases and J gave up 0 bases, with 13 bases separating them. This CDR3 region has 15 residues. Germline CDR1 and CDR2: DFQATT and SNEGSKA (reference sequence). The CDR3 here is CSASRKARSTDTQYF. CDR3 DNA: TGCAGTGCTAGCCGTAAAGCGCGGAGCACAGATACGCAGTATTTT.

V and J are TRBV7-8 and TRBJ2-3; TRBD2 matches 8 bases. Per germline, CDR1 SGHVS and CDR2 FQNEAQ. Trimming at V came to 3 bases and at J to 7 bases, leaving 6 bases not matched to a gene. The CDR3 has 14 amino acids. CDR3 nucleotides: TGTGCCAGCAGCTTCTCGGGGGGGGCTAATACGCAGTATTTT. It translates to CASSFSGGANTQYF.

The CDR3 sequence is CASSAAPETQYF. The DNA for the CDR3 is TGTGCCAGCAGCGCCGCTCCGGAGACCCAGTACTTC. The rearrangement uses TRBV2 and TRBJ2-5; unclear D gene. This CDR3 comprises 12 residues. Per germline, CDR1 SNHLY and CDR2 FYNNEI. Trimming removed 6 bases at V and 5 bases at J, with 10 bases between.

On this clonotype: The germline gene is not matched at one end of the junction; a read error may be the cause. The CDR3 coding sequence is TGTGCCAGCAGCGAGAGCGGGACCGGGAGATATTTC. Translated, it gives CASSESGTGRYF. V gene TRBV2 combines with J gene TRBJ2-1, with TRBD2 matching over 7 bases. CDR1 SNHLY and CDR2 FYNNEI come from the germline V gene. CDR3 length: 12 residues.

The J gene is TRBJ1-2, the V gene TRBV20-1; weak D call: TRBD1 (6 bases). The CDR3 length is 14 residues. Trimming took off 1 base at V and 6 bases at J, with 15 bases between the two ends. The germline V gene encodes CDR1 DFQATT and CDR2 SNEGSKA (reference sequence). The CDR3 here is CSARVYGTNDGYTF. The CDR3, as DNA: TGCAGTGCTAGAGTCTACGGGACAAACGATGGCTACACCTTC.

The table lists this clonotype with many counts. The V call is TRBV20-1, the J call TRBJ2-5, with 7 bases matching TRBD1. The CDR3 extends over 13 amino acids. The J segment lost 1 base and the V segment lost 4 bases, leaving 3 bases of the junction unmatched. The germline gives CDR1 DFQATT, CDR2 SNEGSKA (reference sequence). CDR3 nucleotides: TGCAGTGCTAACGACAGGGTCCAAGAGACCCAGTACTTC. Translated, it gives CSANDRVQETQYF.

A few counts support this clonotype. V is TRBV3-1 and J is TRBJ1-1; D perhaps matches TRBD1 (6 bases). This CDR3 region has 14 residues. CDR1 is LGHDT and CDR2 is YNNKEL in the germline V gene (reference sequence). Trimming removed 4 bases at V and 5 bases at J, with 14 bases between. Here the CDR3 DNA reads TGTGCCAGCAGCCGAAGAGGGGGGCGGACTGAAGCTTTCTTT. This encodes CASSRRGGRTEAFF. Full variable domain (missing parts from reference TRBV3-1 and TRBJ1-1): DTAVSQTPKYLVTQMGNDKSIKCEQNLGHDTMYWYKQDSKKFLKIMFSYNNKELIINETVPNRFSPKSPDKAHLNLHINSLELGDSAVYFCASSRRGGRTEAFFGQGTRLTVV.

This chain connects TRBV11-2 to TRBJ1-1, with 8 bases fitting TRBD1. The CDR3 is 13 amino acids. J gave up 5 bases and V 6 bases, and 5 bases lay outside the gene matches. Germline assignment: CDR1 SGHAT and CDR2 FQNNGV. CDR3 amino acids: CASRPDRVTEAFF. The CDR3 region has the DNA TGTGCCAGCAGACCGGACAGGGTGACTGAAGCTTTCTTT. Full variable domain (outside the CDR3, taken from reference TRBV11-2 and TRBJ1-1): EAGVAQSPRYKIIEKRQSVAFWCNPISGHATLYWYQQILGQGPKLLIQFQNNGVVDDSQLPKDRFSAERLKGVDSTLKIQPAKLEDSAVYLCASRPDRVTEAFFGQGTRLTVV.

This clonotype was seen more than once but under ten times. The rearrangement links TRBV29-1 to TRBJ1-2, with D maybe TRBD1 (5 bases). The V end was cut by 2 bases, the J end by 0 bases, with 10 bases between. CDR1 and CDR2 (germline): SQVTM, ANQGSEA. The CDR3 is made up of 14 amino acids. The DNA for the CDR3 is TGCAGCGTTGAAAGGGGACTCTCTAACTATGGCTACACCTTC. Protein sequence: CSVERGLSNYGYTF.

The CDR3 DNA follows: TGCAGTGCCCAACGGGACCCAATCACAGATACGCAGTATTTT. Translating it yields CSAQRDPITDTQYF. This chain joins TRBV20-1 and TRBJ2-3, with D perhaps matching TRBD1 or TRBD2 (5 bases each). The germline V and J ends were trimmed by 6 bases and 2 bases, with 15 bases remaining between them. CDR1 and CDR2 from the germline V gene are DFQATT and SNEGSKA (reference sequence). CDR3 length equals 14 residues.